The 32 T cell receptor beta chains below were found in one sample sequenced in a study of T cells in tuberculosis (dated by TCRdb to the late 2010s). Libraries were constructed by the immunoSEQ multiplex PCR assay. Here the immuneACCESS table is served through TCRdb, limited to in-frame sequences with V and J called. Missing clones are a known gap in these copies; in checked studies unresolved V genes cover under half, and the rest lacks a known reason. For this sample there are about 34,000 clones; approximately 94% appear just once. Together, the top ten hold 11% of the sample. Taken with the paper, the label for time point translates to: new active TB diagnosis, blood taken before or within 7 days of starting treatment. Specimen: PBMCs, collected at tuberculosis diagnosis. These receptor sequences come from an adult with tuberculosis.

In its sample, this clone was seen once. The rearrangement uses TRBV6-4 and TRBJ2-3; 7 nucleotides agree with TRBD2. V was pared by 0 bases and J by 0 bases, with 0 bases of the junction left unmatched. CDR3 length: 15 amino acids. From germline, CDR1 is MRHNA and CDR2 SNTAGT. The DNA of the CDR3 is TGTGCCAGCAGTGACTCGGGACTAAGCACAGATACGCAGTATTTT. It encodes CASSDSGLSTDTQYF.

The chain employs TRBV6-1 and TRBJ2-7, with a tentative D call TRBD1 (6 bases). Germline CDR1 MNHNS, CDR2 SASEGT. Trimming removed 8 bases at V and 3 bases at J, with 20 bases between. This CDR3 contains 15 residues. The CDR3 loop reads CASFEQGRANYEQYF. In DNA form, the CDR3 reads TGTGCCAGCTTCGAACAGGGTCGAGCCAACTACGAGCAGTACTTC.

This clone occurred once. This rearrangement joins TRBV11-2 to TRBJ2-1, with 10 bases identical to TRBD1. The CDR3 has 15 residues. V lost 7 bases, J lost 4 bases, and 7 bases stayed unmatched. CDR1 and CDR2 (germline): SGHAT, FQNNGV. The CDR3 DNA reads as TGTGCCAGCACCATGACAGGGGGCGATTACAATGAGCAGTTCTTC. This translates into CASTMTGGDYNEQFF.

V usage is TRBV5-1 and J usage is TRBJ2-7, with 7 positions matching TRBD1. This CDR3 spans 16 amino acids. Germline CDR1 and CDR2: SGHRS and YFSETQ. With V trimmed by 1 base and J by 5 bases, 12 bases remained unmatched. In nucleotides, the CDR3 is TGCGCCAGCAGCTTGAGGGAGACAGGGACGTCCGACGAGCAGTACTTC. This gives the protein CASSLRETGTSDEQYF.

The chain is built from TRBV5-6 and TRBJ2-3; 10 bases line up with TRBD1. Trimming took 4 bases from V and 7 from J; bases not matched to a gene: 6. Germline lookup yields CDR1 SGHDT and CDR2 YYEEEE. The CDR3 covers 14 residues. CDR3 amino acids: CASSPGTGAYTQYF. For the CDR3, the DNA is TGTGCCAGCAGCCCAGGGACAGGGGCCTATACGCAGTATTTT.

This chain uses TRBV6-4 with TRBJ1-1, with D possibly being TRBD1 (6 bases). This CDR3 region has 14 residues. With 6 bases removed from V and 6 bases from J, the gap between germline ends came to 17 bases. CDR1 is MRHNA and CDR2 is SNTAGT in the germline V gene. This CDR3 reads CASRIQGKEAEAFF. The DNA for the CDR3 is TGTGCCAGCAGAATACAGGGAAAGGAGGCTGAAGCTTTCTTT.

The V call is TRBV6-5, the J call TRBJ2-5, with TRBD2 matching over 7 bases. Trimming removed 6 bases from V and 5 bases from J; junction bases left unmatched: 3. The CDR3 has 12 amino acids. The germline V gene encodes CDR1 MNHEY and CDR2 SVGAGI. The CDR3 DNA reads as TGTGCCAGCAGGGGGGGGGTGGAGACCCAGTACTTC. It translates to CASRGGVETQYF.

The table lists this clone with a count of one. V usage is TRBV7-8 and J usage is TRBJ1-5; D uncertain. From germline, CDR1 is SGHVS and CDR2 FQNEAQ. Trimming left V 0 bases short and J 8 bases short, with 14 bases between. The CDR3 runs 15 residues. In nucleotides, the CDR3 is TGTGCCAGCAGCTTAGCGGCAGGCGGGTTCGAGCCCCAGCATTTT. Its translation: CASSLAAGGFEPQHF.

The CDR3 region has the DNA TGTGCCACCAGCAGAGGACCGGCCAGAGGCTACGAGCAGTACTTC. Its protein product is CATSRGPARGYEQYF. V usage is TRBV15 and J usage is TRBJ2-7; D not certain. CDR1 and CDR2 from the germline V gene are LNHNV and YYDKDF (reference sequence). Trimming stripped 1 base from V and 3 bases from J, with 13 bases between. CDR3 length: 15 residues. Full variable domain (rest looked up from reference TRBV15 and TRBJ2-7): DAMVIQNPRYQVTQFGKPVTLSCSQTLNHNVMYWYQQKSSQAPKLLFHYYDKDFNNEADTPDNFQSRRPNTSFCFLDIRSPGLGDTAMYLCATSRGPARGYEQYFGPGTRLTVT.

This chain joins TRBV9 and TRBJ2-1; 9 bases match TRBD1. The CDR3 is 14 amino acids. CDR1 is SGDLS, CDR2 YYNGEE, per germline. V lost 3 bases, J lost 6 bases, and 4 bases stayed unmatched. In DNA form, the CDR3 reads TGTGCCAGCAGCGCCAAGACAGGGGGCAATGAGCAGTTCTTC. Protein: CASSAKTGGNEQFF.

V usage is TRBV7-9 and J usage is TRBJ2-1, with 9 bases identical to TRBD2. V dropped 7 bases and J dropped 0; count of bases not matched to a gene: 7. This CDR3 has 16 residues. The V gene's germline CDR1 is SEHNR and CDR2 FQNEAQ (reference sequence). CDR3 DNA sequence: TGTGCCAGCACGCTGACTAGCGGTAGCTCCTACAATGAGCAGTTCTTC. Translating it yields CASTLTSGSSYNEQFF.

The chain uses TRBV6-1 and TRBJ2-7; D is undetermined. This CDR3 is 12 amino acids long. V shed 6 bases and J shed 4 bases, with 10 bases lying between them. Germline V gene lookup returns CDR1 MNHNS and CDR2 SASEGT. CDR3 amino acids: CASRGPPYEQYF. DNA for the CDR3: TGTGCCAGCAGGGGCCCCCCTTACGAGCAGTACTTC.

The chain links TRBV30 to TRBJ2-7, with TRBD2 matching over 7 bases. CDR3 size: 12 residues. Per the germline V gene, CDR1 is GTSNPN and CDR2 is SVGIG (reference sequence). V lost 3 bases to trimming and J lost 1 base; unmatched junction nucleotides: 0. In DNA form, the CDR3 reads TGTGCCTGGAGGGGACTATCCTACGAGCAGTACTTC. Protein product: CAWRGLSYEQYF.

This CDR3 reads CASSRGVSTDTQYF. CDR3 nucleotide sequence: TGTGCCAGCAGCCGGGGGGTGAGCACAGATACGCAGTATTTT. The chain links TRBV11-3 to TRBJ2-3; 7 nucleotides line up with TRBD2. The CDR3 length is 14 residues. V was clipped by 5 bases and J by 0 bases; unmatched bases: 2. Looked up from germline, CDR1 is SGHNT and CDR2 is YENEEA.

This clone showed up just a few times. This chain joins TRBV27 and TRBJ2-2; 10 bases match TRBD2. This CDR3 is built from 14 residues. CDR1 and CDR2 from the germline V gene are MNHEY and SMNVEV (reference sequence). Trimming cost V 3 bases and J 6 bases; bases outside gene matches: 1. The CDR3 here is CASSLTSGSGELFF. CDR3 DNA sequence: TGTGCCAGCAGTTTGACTAGCGGGTCCGGGGAGCTGTTTTTT.

CDR3 sequence reads: CASSPWASGGPTDTQYF. CDR3 nucleotide sequence: TGTGCCAGCTCACCATGGGCTAGCGGGGGCCCCACAGATACGCAGTATTTT. This chain connects TRBV18 to TRBJ2-3; 10 bases match TRBD2. There are 17 residues in the CDR3. Germline V lookup: CDR1 KGHSH, CDR2 LQKENI. V gave up 2 bases and J gave up 2 bases; unmatched junction bases: 7.

The rearrangement links TRBV27 to TRBJ2-2; 7 bases agree with TRBD1. The junction had 1 base not matched to a gene; V was cut back by 2 bases and J by 1 base. The CDR3 loop spans 15 amino acids. CDR1 is MNHEY, CDR2 SMNVEV, per germline (reference sequence). CDR3 bases: TGTGCCAGCAGTTTACGACAGGGGAACACCGGGGAGCTGTTTTTT. Residues: CASSLRQGNTGELFF.

V gene TRBV5-4 combines with J gene TRBJ2-1; TRBD2 matches 11 bases. This CDR3 has 15 amino acids. Germline CDR1 is SGHNT and CDR2 is YYREEE (reference sequence). Trimming at V came to 4 bases and at J to 4 bases, leaving 4 bases not matched to a gene. CDR3 coding DNA: TGTGCCAGCAGCCTCGGGACTAGCGGATACAATGAGCAGTTCTTC. It is translated as CASSLGTSGYNEQFF. Complete variable domain (other parts from reference TRBV5-4 and TRBJ2-1): ETGVTQSPTHLIKTRGQQVTLRCSSQSGHNTVSWYQQALGQGPQFIFQYYREEENGRGNFPPRFSGLQFPNYSSELNVNALELDDSALYLCASSLGTSGYNEQFFGPGTRLTVL.

J is TRBJ2-3 and V is TRBV5-4, with TRBD2 matching over 7 bases. The ends lost 2 bases at V and 2 bases at J; junction bases unmatched: 11. CDR1 is SGHNT and CDR2 is YYREEE in the germline V gene (reference sequence). This CDR3 has 17 residues. CDR3 sequence (DNA): TGTGCCAGCAGCTTTTGGGTGGGAGGGCGAGCCACAGATACGCAGTATTTT. This encodes CASSFWVGGRATDTQYF.

J is TRBJ2-3 and V is TRBV4-1, with D perhaps matching TRBD1 (5 bases). This CDR3 is built from 19 residues. V was trimmed by 4 bases and J by 3 bases, leaving 26 bases between them. CDR1 MGHRA and CDR2 YSYEKL come from the germline V gene. CDR3 sequence: CASSPLELKGPMRTDTQYF. The CDR3 DNA sequence: TGCGCCAGCAGCCCGCTGGAACTAAAGGGGCCGATGCGGACAGATACGCAGTATTTT.

The rearrangement uses TRBV10-1 and TRBJ2-1, with 13 bases matching TRBD2. The CDR3 totals 14 residues. J lost 13 bases, V lost 5 bases, and 8 bases had no gene match. Germline values: CDR1 WNHNN, CDR2 SYGVQD (reference sequence). The CDR3 DNA reads as TGCGCCAGCAGTCCCGGGACTAGCGGGACGGCCCAGTTCTTC. Translated: CASSPGTSGTAQFF.

The chain employs TRBV9 and TRBJ2-5; the D gene is possibly TRBD1 (6 bases). This CDR3 comprises 14 residues. CDR1 and CDR2 from the germline V gene are SGDLS and YYNGEE. Trimming pared 2 bases from V and 5 bases from J, leaving 13 bases between. CDR3 region: CASSVGQLEETQYF. For the CDR3, the DNA is TGTGCCAGCAGCGTCGGACAGTTGGAGGAGACCCAGTACTTC.

The V gene is TRBV5-4, the J gene TRBJ1-1, with unresolved D. The V gene lost 0 bases and the J gene lost 5 bases, with 8 bases spanning the gap. Germline V gene data show CDR1 as SGHNT and CDR2 as YYREEE (reference sequence). This CDR3 has 13 residues. CDR3 in DNA: TGTGCCAGCAGCTTGGAGTCACTTACTGAAGCTTTCTTT. This encodes CASSLESLTEAFF.

The chain uses TRBV6-5 and TRBJ1-1, with TRBD1 as a possible D gene (5 bases). Germline CDR1 MNHEY, CDR2 SVGAGI. The CDR3 totals 14 residues. V was shortened by 0 bases and J by 7 bases, with 12 bases between the two germline ends. The CDR3 DNA is TGTGCCAGCAGTTACTCCAGGGTGTATCATGAAGCTTTCTTT. Translation: CASSYSRVYHEAFF.

The V call is TRBV11-2, the J call TRBJ2-7; D possibly corresponds to TRBD1 (6 bases). The V and J ends lost 5 bases and 3 bases respectively, with 14 bases between them. The CDR3 extends over 14 amino acids. The germline gives CDR1 SGHAT, CDR2 FQNNGV. CDR3 in amino acids: CASSAGAGHYEQYF. In DNA, the CDR3 is TGTGCCAGCAGCGCAGGGGCAGGTCACTACGAGCAGTACTTC.

This chain joins TRBV7-8 and TRBJ2-1, with D perhaps TRBD1 (5 bases). V gave up 0 bases and J gave up 2 bases, with 17 bases separating them. This CDR3 is built from 18 residues. Germline V gives CDR1 SGHVS, CDR2 FQNEAQ. The CDR3 DNA sequence: TGTGCCAGCAGCTTAGCGCCGATAACGACAGCGACCTACAATGAGCAGTTCTTC. The encoded protein is CASSLAPITTATYNEQFF.

The chain carries TRBV18 and TRBJ2-5, with 10 bases fitting TRBD1. The CDR3 sequence is 15 residues long. The germline V gene has CDR1 KGHSH and CDR2 LQKENI. The V segment lost 3 bases and the J segment 7 bases; nucleotides outside the gene matches: 8. The CDR3 loop reads CASSPTGGGQLTQYF. The CDR3 DNA reads TGTGCCAGCTCACCGACAGGGGGCGGACAGTTGACCCAGTACTTC. The variable domain in full, with the rest retrieved from reference TRBV18 and TRBJ2-5, is NAGVMQNPRHLVRRRGQEARLRCSPMKGHSHVYWYRQLPEEGLKFMVYLQKENIIDESGMPKERFSAEFPKEGPSILRIQQVVRGDSAAYFCASSPTGGGQLTQYFGPGTRLLVL.

The chain carries TRBV6-5 and TRBJ1-5; D ambiguous. Trimming shortened V by 4 bases and J by 4 bases, and 8 bases separated the two germline ends. Germline CDR1 MNHEY, CDR2 SVGAGI. CDR3 length equals 13 residues. The chain's CDR3 is CASSLNLNQPQHF. The CDR3 DNA sequence: TGTGCCAGCAGTTTAAACTTGAATCAGCCCCAGCATTTT.

The gene calls are TRBV28 and TRBJ2-1, with D perhaps matching TRBD2 (5 bases). The CDR3 has 17 residues. The ends were cut back, 7 bases at V and 0 bases at J, with 19 bases in the middle. Germline V CDR1 and CDR2: MDHEN, SYDVKM. The CDR3 spells CASISYEGTSSYNEQFF. The CDR3 DNA is TGTGCCAGCATCTCTTATGAGGGCACGAGCTCCTACAATGAGCAGTTCTTC.

This sequence joins TRBV4-1 and TRBJ2-7; 11 bases align to TRBD2. Germline V lookup: CDR1 MGHRA, CDR2 YSYEKL. The CDR3 consists of 18 residues. V lost 1 base, J lost 4 bases, and 12 bases stayed unmatched. CDR3 sequence reads: CASSQGLITGTSGYEQYF. For the CDR3, the DNA is TGCGCCAGCAGCCAAGGGTTGATTACTGGGACTAGCGGATACGAGCAGTACTTC.

The chain carries TRBV11-2 and TRBJ2-3; 12 bases line up with TRBD2. The CDR3 loop spans 16 amino acids. Per the germline V gene, CDR1 is SGHAT and CDR2 is FQNNGV. V lost 5 bases and J lost 0; bases outside the gene matches: 3. CDR3 coding DNA: TGTGCCAGCAGCCAACTAGCGGGGGGAAGCACAGATACGCAGTATTTT. Translation: CASSQLAGGSTDTQYF.

The chain is built from TRBV19 and TRBJ1-1; D may be TRBD1 (6 bases). CDR1 is LNHDA, CDR2 SQIVND, per germline (reference sequence). The CDR3 is 14 residues long. V lost 3 bases to trimming and J lost 3 bases, with 11 bases between them. The CDR3 DNA follows: TGTGCCAGTAGTATTACAGGGATGGACACTGAAGCTTTCTTT. It codes for CASSITGMDTEAFF.